This TCR beta chain was retrieved from a study of blood T cells in healthy people across ages. Study outcomes and limitations: Aged donors had fewer naive CD4+ cells and lower diversity than long-lived donors. Not knowing donor CMV status may have confounded expanded clonotype changes.

Germline CDR1 and CDR2: LGHDT and YNNKEL (reference sequence). Trimming took off 3 bases at V and 6 bases at J, with 5 bases between the two ends. CDR3 length: 11 residues. Notes on this clonotype: Its matching antigen is unknown.

A second roughly 6 to 12 cycle PCR used barcoded and J-beta primers. Each cDNA molecule carried a tag from a template-switch adaptor that contained 12 random nucleotides. Using its own MiXCR run on the 5' RACE reads, TCRdb lists one record per CDR3 protein. This table holds about 1.4 million distinct CDR3 sequences, 59% found once. Every sample yielded at least 6 million isolated PBMCs. Sequencing was performed on blood. The sequence was collected from a man aged 18-30 years in good health. V is TRBV3-1 and J is TRBJ1-2; D not resolved. Written as DNA, the CDR3 is TGTGCCAGCAGCCATAGAAATGGCTACACCTTC. This sequence encodes CASSHRNGYTF. Full variable domain (remainder filled in from reference TRBV3-1 and TRBJ1-2): DTAVSQTPKYLVTQMGNDKSIKCEQNLGHDTMYWYKQDSKKFLKIMFSYNNKELIINETVPNRFSPKSPDKAHLNLHINSLELGDSAVYFCASSHRNGYTFGSGTRLTVV.